The rows below give T cell receptor beta chains drawn from one sample of a study of CD8 T cells in Susac syndrome. TCRdb reprocessed the immunoSEQ multiplex PCR reads via MiXCR and lists one record per CDR3 protein. The sample has 77,000 or so distinct CDR3 sequences, 85% to 95% seen once. The sequenced sample was CD4+ T cells from PBMCs. These receptors all come from a human donor with Susac syndrome. CDR3s include the opening cysteine and the closing phenylalanine or tryptophan. The D gene is left open where the match is weak. Some rows have no size entry. The others give once, few or many, or a class for an expanded clone.

v_call,j_call,clone_size,d_call,cdr3_nt,cdr3_aa
TRBV11-2,TRBJ1-1,.,TRBD1,TGTGCCAGCACCGACAGGGGAAATCAGAACACTGAAGCTTTCTTT,CASTDRGNQNTEAFF
TRBV27,TRBJ1-1,.,TRBD1,TGTGCCAGCAGCAGTGACAGGGGTGGAGCTTTCTTT,CASSSDRGGAFF
TRBV5-4,TRBJ1-2,.,TRBD1,TGTGCCAGCAGCTTGGATACAGGGGGAAACTATGGCTACACCTTC,CASSLDTGGNYGYTF
TRBV18,TRBJ2-3,.,.,TGTGCCAGCTCACCCTCCATAGCGGCCCTCACAGATACGCAGTATTTT,CASSPSIAALTDTQYF
TRBV7-9,TRBJ1-1,once,.,TGTGCCAGCGGGCAAGGGGGAGAAGCTTTCTTT,CASGQGGEAFF
TRBV6-5,TRBJ1-1,.,.,TGTGCCAGCACCATATCCAGGTCGAACACTGAAGCTTTCTTT,CASTISRSNTEAFF
TRBV7-8,TRBJ2-1,.,TRBD1,TGTGCCAGCAGCTCCGGGACAGCTGACAATGAGCAGTTCTTC,CASSSGTADNEQFF
TRBV7-2,TRBJ2-3,.,TRBD2,TGTGCCAGCAGCCTAGGGCCCCCGGCGGGAGGAGGGGGGGCGCAGTATTTT,CASSLGPPAGGGGAQYF
TRBV6-2/TRBV6-3,TRBJ2-7,.,.,TGTGCCAGCAGTTACCGGGGGTTCTCCTACGAGCAGTACTTC,CASSYRGFSYEQYF
TRBV27,TRBJ1-3,.,.,TGTGCCAGCAGTTTCGGGGGTTCGGCTGGAAACACCATATATTTT,CASSFGGSAGNTIYF
TRBV28,TRBJ1-5,.,.,TGTGCCAGCAGTTTCCCGGGGCAGGGAAATCAGCCCCAGCATTTT,CASSFPGQGNQPQHF
TRBV19,TRBJ2-1,.,.,TGTGCCAGTAGTATAAGGGTCGAGACTAGTTCTTCGGTGCAGTTCTTC,CASSIRVETSSSVQFF
TRBV3-1,TRBJ2-5,.,TRBD1,TGTGCCAGCAGCCAACCACAGGGGGCGGCCCAGTACTTC,CASSQPQGAAQYF
TRBV13,TRBJ2-2,.,TRBD1,TGTGCCAGCAGCCAAGACGACAGGGGGCAAAGGAACACCGGGGAGCTGTTTTTT,CASSQDDRGQRNTGELFF
TRBV7-6,TRBJ1-2,.,.,TGTGCCAGCAGCCCCTCGCTGGGAGGCTATGGCTACACCTTC,CASSPSLGGYGYTF
TRBV12-3/TRBV12-4,TRBJ2-7,.,.,TGTGCCAGCAGTATCGCCCGGGGCGAGCAGTACTTC,CASSIARGEQYF
TRBV7-9,TRBJ1-3,once,.,TGTGCCAGCAGCTTCGGCGTAGGGGCAAACACCATATATTTT,CASSFGVGANTIYF
TRBV20-1,TRBJ2-1,.,TRBD1,TGCAGTGCTACCGAACCGGCCGGACAGGGGATGCGTGAGCAGTTCTTC,CSATEPAGQGMREQFF
TRBV5-1,TRBJ2-3,.,TRBD1,TGCGCCAGCAGCTTAGGGACAGCCGCCACAGATACGCAGTATTTT,CASSLGTAATDTQYF
TRBV6-2/TRBV6-3,TRBJ1-5,.,.,TGTGCCAGCAGTTATAGTCGTGGGGGGCGCGGTCAGCCCCAGCATTTT,CASSYSRGGRGQPQHF
TRBV28,TRBJ2-7,.,TRBD2,TGTGCCAGCAGTCCCCAGGGACTAGCGGAGCCCTACGAGCAGTACTTC,CASSPQGLAEPYEQYF
TRBV7-9,TRBJ1-2,.,.,TGTGCCAGCAGCCCTTCGGTTAACTATGGCTACACCTTC,CASSPSVNYGYTF